The clone carrying this T cell receptor (beta chain) was observed many times. Trimming pared 3 bases from V and 5 bases from J, leaving 14 bases between. This CDR3 contains 15 residues. The germline V gene has CDR1 ENHRY and CDR2 SYGVKD. Each CDR3 protein is one row after TCRdb ran MiXCR on the 5' RACE reads. The data contain over 110,000 distinct CDR3 sequences, 7.7% of them singletons. This specimen comes from a study of T cells after yellow fever vaccination. Study details: Researchers used SMART-Seq v4 Ultra Low Input to prepare fractions that had low cell numbers.

The clonotype originates from a man aged 25-40 years who received the YFV17D yellow fever vaccine. The material sequenced was CD4+ T cells sorted from PBMCs, taken 5 days after the yellow fever booster vaccination. The chain is built from TRBV10-3 and TRBJ2-1; no clear D gene. CDR3 sequence: CAISEHSQQDNEQFF. As DNA, the CDR3 is TGTGCCATCAGTGAACACAGTCAGCAAGACAATGAGCAGTTCTTC.